This TCR beta chain was sequenced during a study of human T cells and chemical hapten exposure. About the study: A 2 cm by 2 cm inner upper arm patch received 2% DPC for sensitization. TCR yield per sample varied, mainly due to pooled library volumes.

This clonotype was recorded many times. The time point denotes: patch test 2, 6 weeks after DPC sensitization. Treatment meaning: therapeutic diphenylcyclopropenone sensitization with weekly scalp DPC. Deletions cut 1 base from V and 7 bases from J, with 17 bases between. This CDR3 spans 16 amino acids. Germline V gene lookup returns CDR1 SGHTA and CDR2 FQGNSA. Separate cDNA molecules received unique molecular identifiers, which the library attached to them. TCRdb called the RACE reads again in MiXCR, with one record for every CDR3 protein. This repertoire shows roughly 92,000 distinct CDR3 sequences, roughly 10% found once; its top ten account for 2.5% to 4%.

This TCR derives from a woman between 40 and 55 years old with alopecia areata. Some clones in this sample may be carry-over from other donors' samples. The material sequenced was whole blood, taken in connection with sensitization to the hapten diphenylcyclopropenone (DPC). This rearrangement joins TRBV7-2 to TRBJ2-1, with D unclear. CDR3 DNA sequence: TGTGCCAGCAGCTTAGATGCTTCGGGCAGGTCTAATGAGCAGTTCTTC. Translation: CASSLDASGRSNEQFF.